The sequence of this T cell receptor (beta chain) was determined in a study of T cell repertoires in cytomegalovirus infection. On the study more broadly: Both a matching HLA type and CMV infection were indicated by public TCR beta signatures.

TCRdb analysed the reads with MiXCR anew, one entry per CDR3 protein. The sample yields about 450,000 distinct CDR3 sequences, approximately 32% seen once. This CDR3 has 15 amino acids. Germline V gene lookup returns CDR1 SGHRS and CDR2 YFSETQ. The ends lost 4 bases at V and 5 bases at J; junction bases unmatched: 6. To note about this clonotype: Its specificity is unknown.

General observations from the study: Adding up the frequency of public TCR beta families identified people who carried CMV plus the relevant HLA. HLA-C-restricted CMV clonotypes gave the most frequent clonotype in two of eight donors.

The sequence was collected from a human donor in good health (CMV status not recorded). Some clones in this sample may be carry-over from other donors' samples. The sample consisted of PBMCs. V is TRBV5-1 and J is TRBJ1-3, with 10 nucleotides matching TRBD1. In DNA form, the CDR3 reads TGCGCCAGCAGCGGGGACAGGGGCGCGAGAAACACCATATATTTT. The encoded protein is CASSGDRGARNTIYF.